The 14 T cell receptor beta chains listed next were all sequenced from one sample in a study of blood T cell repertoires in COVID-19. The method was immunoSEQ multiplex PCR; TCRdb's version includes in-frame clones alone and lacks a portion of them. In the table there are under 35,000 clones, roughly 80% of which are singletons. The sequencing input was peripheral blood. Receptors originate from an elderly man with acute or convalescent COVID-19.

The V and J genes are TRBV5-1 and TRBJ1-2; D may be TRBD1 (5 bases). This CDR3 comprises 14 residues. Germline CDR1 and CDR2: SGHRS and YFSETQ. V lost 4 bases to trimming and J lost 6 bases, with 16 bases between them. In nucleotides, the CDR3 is TGCGCCAGCAGCCCGGCCCGGGGGGAGGATGGCTACACCTTC. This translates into CASSPARGEDGYTF.

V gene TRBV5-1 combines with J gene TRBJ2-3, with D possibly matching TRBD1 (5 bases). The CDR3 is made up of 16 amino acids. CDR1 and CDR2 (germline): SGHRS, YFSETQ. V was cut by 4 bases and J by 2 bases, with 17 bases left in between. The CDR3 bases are TGCGCCAGCAGCCCAAAACTGGTAGGGGCCACAGATACGCAGTATTTT. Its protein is CASSPKLVGATDTQYF.

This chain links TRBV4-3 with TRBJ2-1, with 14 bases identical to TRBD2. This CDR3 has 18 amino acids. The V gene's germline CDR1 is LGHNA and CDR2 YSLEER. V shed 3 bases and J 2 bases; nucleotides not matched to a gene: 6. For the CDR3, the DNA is TGCGCCAGCAGCCAGGGGACTAGCGGGAGTATCCCCTACAATGAGCAGTTCTTC. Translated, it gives CASSQGTSGSIPYNEQFF.

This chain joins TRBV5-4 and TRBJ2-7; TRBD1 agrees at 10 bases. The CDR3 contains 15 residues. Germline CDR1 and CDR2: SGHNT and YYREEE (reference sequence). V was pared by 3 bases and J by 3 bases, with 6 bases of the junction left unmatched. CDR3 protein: CASSYQDRGDYEQYF. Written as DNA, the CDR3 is TGTGCCAGCAGCTATCAGGACAGGGGGGACTACGAGCAGTACTTC.

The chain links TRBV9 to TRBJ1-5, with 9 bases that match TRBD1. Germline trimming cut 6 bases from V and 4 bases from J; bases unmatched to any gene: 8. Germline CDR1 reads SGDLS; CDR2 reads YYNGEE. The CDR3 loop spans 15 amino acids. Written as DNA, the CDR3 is TGTGCCAGCACCCGGACAGGGGCAAGGAATCAGCCCCAGCATTTT. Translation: CASTRTGARNQPQHF.

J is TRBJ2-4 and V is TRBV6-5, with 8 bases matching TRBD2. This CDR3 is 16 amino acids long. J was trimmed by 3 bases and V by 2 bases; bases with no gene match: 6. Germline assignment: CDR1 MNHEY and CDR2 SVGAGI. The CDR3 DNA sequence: TGTGCCAGCAGTTACAGCGGGAGAGCGTTCAAAAACATTCAGTACTTC. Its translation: CASSYSGRAFKNIQYF.

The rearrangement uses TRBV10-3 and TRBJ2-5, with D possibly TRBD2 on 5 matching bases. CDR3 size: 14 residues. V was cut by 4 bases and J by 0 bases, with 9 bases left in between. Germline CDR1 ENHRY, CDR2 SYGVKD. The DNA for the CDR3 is TGTGCCATCAGTGCTAGCTCGGACCAAGAGACCCAGTACTTC. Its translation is CAISASSDQETQYF.

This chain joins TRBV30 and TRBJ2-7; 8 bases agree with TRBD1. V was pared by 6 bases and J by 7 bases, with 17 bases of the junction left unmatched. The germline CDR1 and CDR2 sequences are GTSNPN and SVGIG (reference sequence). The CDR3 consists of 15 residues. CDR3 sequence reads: CACYPQGALKIEQYF. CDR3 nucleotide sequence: TGTGCCTGCTACCCTCAGGGGGCGTTGAAGATTGAGCAGTACTTC.

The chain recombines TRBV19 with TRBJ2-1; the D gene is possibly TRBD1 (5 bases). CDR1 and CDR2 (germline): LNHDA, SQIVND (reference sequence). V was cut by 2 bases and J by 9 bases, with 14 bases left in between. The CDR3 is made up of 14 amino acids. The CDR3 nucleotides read TGTGCCAGTAGTATATCCCCCCAGGGCCTTGAGCAGTTCTTC. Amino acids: CASSISPQGLEQFF.

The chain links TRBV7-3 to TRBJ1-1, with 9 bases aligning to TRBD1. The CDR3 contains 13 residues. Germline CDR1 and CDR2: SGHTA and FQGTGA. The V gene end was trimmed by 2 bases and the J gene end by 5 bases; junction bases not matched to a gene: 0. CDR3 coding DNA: TGTGCCAGCAGCTTAGACAGGGGGACTGAAGCTTTCTTT. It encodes CASSLDRGTEAFF.

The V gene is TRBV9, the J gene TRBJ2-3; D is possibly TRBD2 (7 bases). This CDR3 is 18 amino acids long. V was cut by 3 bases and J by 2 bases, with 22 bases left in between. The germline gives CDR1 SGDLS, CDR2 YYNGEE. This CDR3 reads CASSAPRGGDLNTDTQYF. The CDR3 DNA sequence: TGTGCCAGCAGCGCCCCGAGGGGGGGAGACCTAAACACAGATACGCAGTATTTT.

The CDR3 reads CASTMGQGSNEQFF. The CDR3 DNA reads as TGTGCCAGCACCATGGGACAGGGGTCCAATGAGCAGTTCTTC. This chain uses TRBV6-5 with TRBJ2-1, with TRBD1 identical over 10 bases. Germline trimming cut 7 bases from V and 6 bases from J; bases unmatched to any gene: 6. Germline V gene sequence: CDR1 MNHEY, CDR2 SVGAGI. This CDR3 has 14 residues.

The CDR3 DNA follows: TGCGCCAGCAGCTTGGAGGGGGCTAGGGAGACCCAGTACTTC. It codes for CASSLEGARETQYF. The chain is built from TRBV5-1 and TRBJ2-5; TRBD1 matches 7 bases. V lost 0 bases and J lost 5; bases outside the gene matches: 4. Germline CDR1 reads SGHRS; CDR2 reads YFSETQ. This CDR3 has 14 residues.

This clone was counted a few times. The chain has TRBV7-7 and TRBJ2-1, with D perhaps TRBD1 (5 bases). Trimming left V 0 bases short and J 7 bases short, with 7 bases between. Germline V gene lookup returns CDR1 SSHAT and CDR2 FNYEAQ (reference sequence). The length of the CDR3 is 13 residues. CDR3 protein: CASSLAQGNEQFF. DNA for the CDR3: TGTGCCAGCAGCTTAGCCCAGGGTAATGAGCAGTTCTTC.